The source of this TCR beta chain is a study of metastatic and nonmetastatic thyroid tumors (dated by TCRdb to between 2020 and 2021). For context, the study as a whole: The researchers compared repertoires between peripheral blood samples and tumor or nodule tissue samples from patients with malignant or benign thyroid disease.

Library construction relied on PCR. Sequencing used an Illumina HiSeq 4000. High-throughput sequencing was used to profile the TCR beta-chain CDR3 region of every patient. The paper's data handling went like this. CDR3 differences across clinicopathological groups were used to build a classifier for discriminating distant-metastatic papillary thyroid cancer patients. Repertoire diversity was assessed with the Shannon index, and tumor-blood repertoire similarity with the Morisita-Horn index. In-frame beta chains were kept once TCRdb had trimmed the public reads at Q25 with fastp and called clones with MiXCR. These V and J calls are TCRdb output, not the study's own analysis. This sample holds fewer than 35,000 clones; just under 30% were observed only once. The biggest ten clones account for approximately 28% of the sample. Before undergoing thyroid surgery, none of the patients had been given any kind of treatment. Using T-cell receptor beta sequencing, the study looked back at clinical samples from patients collected from about 2011 to 2019.

For this clone: Its cognate antigen has yet to be identified. Per-nucleotide qualities are absent, and no much larger clonotype sits a single base away.

Per the germline V gene, MGHRA is the CDR1 and YSYEKL is the CDR2. V and J lose 1 base and 2 bases, and a span of 15 bases separates them. Including cysteine and phenylalanine, the CDR3 has 16 amino acids. The DNA shown is the 48-base CDR3, in frame from base 1. Broader findings and caveats from the paper: In both blood and tumor samples, malignant tumors were reported to have significantly higher TCR beta diversity than benign nodules.

This TCR was recovered from a female donor with papillary thyroid cancer or a benign thyroid nodule (not recorded which). Some clones in this sample may be carry-over from other donors' samples. Recombination linked TRBV4-1 to TRBJ2-7; no D gene call is confident. The sequenced sample was blood. The sequenced DNA: TGCGCCAGCAGCCAAGGATTAAGAGACACCACCTACGAGCAGTACTTC. This gives the protein CASSQGLRDTTYEQYF.